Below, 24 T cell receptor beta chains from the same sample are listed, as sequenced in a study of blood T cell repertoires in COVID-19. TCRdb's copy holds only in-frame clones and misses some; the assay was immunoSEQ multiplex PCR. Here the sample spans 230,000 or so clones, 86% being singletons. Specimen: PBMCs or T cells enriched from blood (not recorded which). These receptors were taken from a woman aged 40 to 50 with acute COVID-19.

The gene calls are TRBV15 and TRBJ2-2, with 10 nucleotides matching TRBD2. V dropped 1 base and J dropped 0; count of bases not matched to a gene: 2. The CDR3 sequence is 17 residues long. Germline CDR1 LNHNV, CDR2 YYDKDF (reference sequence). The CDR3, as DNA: TGTGCCACCAGCAGAGGTAGCGGGGGGCCGAACACCGGGGAGCTGTTTTTT. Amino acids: CATSRGSGGPNTGELFF. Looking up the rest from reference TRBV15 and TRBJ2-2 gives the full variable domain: DAMVIQNPRYQVTQFGKPVTLSCSQTLNHNVMYWYQQKSSQAPKLLFHYYDKDFNNEADTPDNFQSRRPNTSFCFLDIRSPGLGDTAMYLCATSRGSGGPNTGELFFGEGSRLTVL.

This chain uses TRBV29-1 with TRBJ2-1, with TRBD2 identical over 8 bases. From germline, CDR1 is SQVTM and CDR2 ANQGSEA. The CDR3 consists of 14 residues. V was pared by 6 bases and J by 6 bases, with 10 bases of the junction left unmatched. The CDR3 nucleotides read TGCAGCGTGGGGTCGGGGGGGGTTTTCAATGAGCAGTTCTTC. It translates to CSVGSGGVFNEQFF.

The CDR3: CASSQALRTGIYGYTF. The CDR3 region has the DNA TGTGCCAGCAGCCAAGCCTTGAGGACAGGGATTTACGGCTACACCTTC. This rearrangement joins TRBV14 to TRBJ1-2; 8 bases match TRBD1. CDR1 and CDR2 (germline): SGHDN, FVKESK. The CDR3 consists of 16 residues. V dropped 1 base and J dropped 8; count of bases not matched to a gene: 12.

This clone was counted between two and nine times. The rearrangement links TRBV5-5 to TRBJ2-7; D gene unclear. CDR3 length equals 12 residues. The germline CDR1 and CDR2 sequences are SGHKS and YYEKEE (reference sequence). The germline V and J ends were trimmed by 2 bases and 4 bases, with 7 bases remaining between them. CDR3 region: CASSFWAYEQYF. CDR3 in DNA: TGTGCCAGCAGCTTTTGGGCTTACGAGCAGTACTTC.

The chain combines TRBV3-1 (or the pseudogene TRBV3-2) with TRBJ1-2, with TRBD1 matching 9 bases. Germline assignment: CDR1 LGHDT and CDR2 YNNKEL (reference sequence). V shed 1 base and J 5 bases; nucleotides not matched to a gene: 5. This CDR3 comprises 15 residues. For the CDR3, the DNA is TGTGCCAGCAGCCAAGCGGACAGGGGACCATATGGCTACACCTTC. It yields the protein CASSQADRGPYGYTF.

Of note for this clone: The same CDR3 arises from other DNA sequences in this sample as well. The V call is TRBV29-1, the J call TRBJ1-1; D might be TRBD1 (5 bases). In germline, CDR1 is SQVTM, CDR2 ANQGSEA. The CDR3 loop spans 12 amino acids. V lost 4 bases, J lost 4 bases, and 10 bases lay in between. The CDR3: CSVGQGGTEAFF. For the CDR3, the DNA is TGCAGCGTTGGCCAGGGAGGCACTGAAGCTTTCTTT.

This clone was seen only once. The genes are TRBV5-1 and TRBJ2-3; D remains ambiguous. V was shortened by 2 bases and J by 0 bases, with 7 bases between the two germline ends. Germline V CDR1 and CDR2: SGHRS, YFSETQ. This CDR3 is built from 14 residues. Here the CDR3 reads CASSLTASTDTQYF. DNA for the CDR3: TGCGCCAGCAGCTTAACAGCTAGCACAGATACGCAGTATTTT.

The CDR3 DNA reads as TGTGCCAGCAGCCAGCAGCTGACAGACTTCTATGGCTACACCTTC. Translation gives CASSQQLTDFYGYTF. This chain connects TRBV14 to TRBJ1-2, with D tentatively TRBD1 (5 bases). V was pared by 3 bases and J by 4 bases, with 15 bases between. Germline CDR1 reads SGHDN; CDR2 reads FVKESK. The CDR3 extends over 15 amino acids. The full variable domain, rest sourced from reference TRBV14 and TRBJ1-2, is EAGVTQFPSHSVIEKGQTVTLRCDPISGHDNLYWYRRVMGKEIKFLLHFVKESKQDESGMPNNRFLAERTGGTYSTLKVQPAELEDSGVYFCASSQQLTDFYGYTFGSGTRLTVV.

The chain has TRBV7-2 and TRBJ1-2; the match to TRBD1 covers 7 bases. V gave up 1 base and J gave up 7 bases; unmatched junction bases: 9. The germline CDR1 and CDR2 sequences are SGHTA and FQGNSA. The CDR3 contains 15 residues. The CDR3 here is CASSLDAGGGRGYTF. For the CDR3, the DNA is TGTGCCAGCAGCTTAGACGCAGGGGGAGGTCGTGGCTACACCTTC.

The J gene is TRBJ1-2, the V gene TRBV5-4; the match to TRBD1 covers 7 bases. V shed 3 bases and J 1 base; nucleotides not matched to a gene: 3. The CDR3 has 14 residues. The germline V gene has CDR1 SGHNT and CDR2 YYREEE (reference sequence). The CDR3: CASSSGQLNYGYTF. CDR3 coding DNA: TGTGCCAGCAGCTCGGGACAGCTTAACTATGGCTACACCTTC.

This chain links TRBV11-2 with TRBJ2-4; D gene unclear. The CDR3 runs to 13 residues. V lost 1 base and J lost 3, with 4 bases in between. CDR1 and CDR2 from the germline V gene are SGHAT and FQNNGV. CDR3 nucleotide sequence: TGTGCCAGCAGCTTAGGACACAAAAACATTCAGTACTTC. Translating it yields CASSLGHKNIQYF.

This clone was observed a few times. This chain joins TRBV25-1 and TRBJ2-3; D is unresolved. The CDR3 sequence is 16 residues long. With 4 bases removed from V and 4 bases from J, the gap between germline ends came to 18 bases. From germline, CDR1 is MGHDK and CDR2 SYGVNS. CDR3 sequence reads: CASSVHPVLGPDTQYF. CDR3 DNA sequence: TGTGCCAGCAGTGTACACCCAGTGTTGGGCCCAGATACGCAGTATTTT.

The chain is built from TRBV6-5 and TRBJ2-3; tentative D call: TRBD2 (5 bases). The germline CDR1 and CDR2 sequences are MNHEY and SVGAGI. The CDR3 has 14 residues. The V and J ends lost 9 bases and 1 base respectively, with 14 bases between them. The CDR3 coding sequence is TGTGCCAGTCTAGGGATGGGAGGCACAGATACGCAGTATTTT. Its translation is CASLGMGGTDTQYF.

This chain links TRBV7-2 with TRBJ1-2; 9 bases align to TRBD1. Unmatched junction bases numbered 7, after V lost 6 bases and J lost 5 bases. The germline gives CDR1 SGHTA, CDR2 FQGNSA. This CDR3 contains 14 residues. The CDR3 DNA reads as TGTGCCAGCAGTAAACAGGGGGCACAATATGGCTACACCTTC. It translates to CASSKQGAQYGYTF.

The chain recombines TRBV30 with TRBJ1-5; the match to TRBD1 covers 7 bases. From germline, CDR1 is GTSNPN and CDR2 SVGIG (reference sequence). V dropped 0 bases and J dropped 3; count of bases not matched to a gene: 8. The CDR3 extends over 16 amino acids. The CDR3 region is CAWSVRKTGYNQPQHF. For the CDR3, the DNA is TGTGCCTGGAGTGTACGAAAGACAGGGTACAATCAGCCCCAGCATTTT.

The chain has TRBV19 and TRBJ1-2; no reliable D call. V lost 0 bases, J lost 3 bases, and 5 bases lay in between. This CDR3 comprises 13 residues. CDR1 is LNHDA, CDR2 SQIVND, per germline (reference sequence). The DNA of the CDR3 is TGTGCCAGTAGTATAGACCGGTACTATGGCTACACCTTC. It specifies CASSIDRYYGYTF.

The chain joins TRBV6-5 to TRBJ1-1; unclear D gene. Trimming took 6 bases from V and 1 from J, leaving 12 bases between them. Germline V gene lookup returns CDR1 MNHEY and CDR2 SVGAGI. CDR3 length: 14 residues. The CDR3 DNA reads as TGTGCCAGCAGGCCCGGACTCCGGAACACTGAAGCTTTCTTT. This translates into CASRPGLRNTEAFF.

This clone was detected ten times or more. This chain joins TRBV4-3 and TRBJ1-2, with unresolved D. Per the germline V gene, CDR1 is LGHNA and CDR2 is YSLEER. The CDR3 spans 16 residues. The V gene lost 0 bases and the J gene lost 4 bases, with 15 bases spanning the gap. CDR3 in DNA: TGCGCCAGCAGCCAAGATCGGGAAGCGACCGGCTATGGCTACACCTTC. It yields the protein CASSQDREATGYGYTF.

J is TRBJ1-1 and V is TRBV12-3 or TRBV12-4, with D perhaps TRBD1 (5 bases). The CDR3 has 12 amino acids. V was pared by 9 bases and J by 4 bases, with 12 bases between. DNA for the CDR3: TGTGCCAGTTTCGGGGGGGGCACTGAAGCTTTCTTT. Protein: CASFGGGTEAFF.

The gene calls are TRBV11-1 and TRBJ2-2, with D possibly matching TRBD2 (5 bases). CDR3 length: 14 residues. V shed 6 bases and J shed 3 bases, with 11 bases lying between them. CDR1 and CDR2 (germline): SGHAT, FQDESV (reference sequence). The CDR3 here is CASRTGMDTGELFF. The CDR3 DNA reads TGTGCCAGCAGGACGGGGATGGACACCGGGGAGCTGTTTTTT. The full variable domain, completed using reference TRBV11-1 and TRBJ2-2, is EAEVAQSPRYKITEKSQAVAFWCDPISGHATLYWYRQILGQGPELLVQFQDESVVDDSQLPKDRFSAERLKGVDSTLKIQPAELGDSAMYLCASRTGMDTGELFFGEGSRLTVL.

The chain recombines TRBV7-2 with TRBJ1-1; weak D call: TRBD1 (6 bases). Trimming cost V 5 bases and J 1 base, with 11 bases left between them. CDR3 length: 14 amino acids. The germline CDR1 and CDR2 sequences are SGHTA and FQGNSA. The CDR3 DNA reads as TGTGCCAGCAGCAGAACAGGGCCGAACACTGAAGCTTTCTTT. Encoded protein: CASSRTGPNTEAFF.

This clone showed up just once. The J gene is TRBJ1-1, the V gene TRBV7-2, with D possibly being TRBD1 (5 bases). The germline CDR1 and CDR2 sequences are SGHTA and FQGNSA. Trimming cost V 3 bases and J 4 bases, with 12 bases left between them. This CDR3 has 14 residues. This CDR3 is CASSFAQGFTEAFF. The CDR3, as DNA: TGTGCCAGCAGCTTCGCGCAGGGATTCACTGAAGCTTTCTTT. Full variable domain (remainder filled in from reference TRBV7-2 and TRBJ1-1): GAGVSQSPSNKVTEKGKDVELRCDPISGHTALYWYRQSLGQGLEFLIYFQGNSAPDKSGLPSDRFSAERTGGSVSTLTIQRTQQEDSAVYLCASSFAQGFTEAFFGQGTRLTVV.

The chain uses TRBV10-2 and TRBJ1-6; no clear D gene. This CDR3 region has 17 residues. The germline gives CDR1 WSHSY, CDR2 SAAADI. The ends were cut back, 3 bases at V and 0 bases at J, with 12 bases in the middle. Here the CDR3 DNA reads TGCGCCAGCAGTGAATACCCGGAGAGCTCCTATAATTCACCCCTCCACTTT. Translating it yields CASSEYPESSYNSPLHF.

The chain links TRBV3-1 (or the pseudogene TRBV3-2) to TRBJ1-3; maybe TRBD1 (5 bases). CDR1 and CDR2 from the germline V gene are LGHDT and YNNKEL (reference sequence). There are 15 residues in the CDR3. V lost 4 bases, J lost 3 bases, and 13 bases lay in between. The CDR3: CASSPGRGSGNTIYF. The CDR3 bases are TGTGCCAGCAGCCCCGGGAGGGGCAGTGGAAACACCATATATTTT.